This TCR beta chain emerged from a study of blood T cell repertoires in COVID-19. Study-wide context: COVID-19 samples collected from the United States, Italy and Spain covered acute and convalescent phases.

Some clones are missing from TCRdb's copy, which holds only in-frame ones; the method was immunoSEQ multiplex PCR. The sample carries 60,000 to 90,000 clones, roughly 80% recorded once. Germline V CDR1 and CDR2: MNHEY, SVGAGI. V shed 6 bases, J shed 5 bases, and the junction held 5 bases outside the gene matches. The CDR3 totals 13 residues. This clone was detected a few times. The specimen sequenced was peripheral blood. This sequence joins TRBV6-5 and TRBJ2-5; 8 nucleotides match TRBD1. The receptor was derived from a man aged 55 to 70 with active or convalescent COVID-19. In DNA form, the CDR3 reads TGTGCCAGCAGGGGGCAGGGGGCCGAGACCCAGTACTTC. It is translated as CASRGQGAETQYF.